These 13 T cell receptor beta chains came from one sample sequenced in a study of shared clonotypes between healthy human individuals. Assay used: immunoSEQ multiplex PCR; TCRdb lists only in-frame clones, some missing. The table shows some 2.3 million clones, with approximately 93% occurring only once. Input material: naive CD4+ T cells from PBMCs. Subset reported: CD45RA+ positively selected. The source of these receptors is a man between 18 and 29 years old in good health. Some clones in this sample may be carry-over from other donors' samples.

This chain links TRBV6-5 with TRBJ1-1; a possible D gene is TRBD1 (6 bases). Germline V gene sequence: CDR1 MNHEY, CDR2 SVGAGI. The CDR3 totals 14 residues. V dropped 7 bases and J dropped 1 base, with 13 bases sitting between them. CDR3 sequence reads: CASNSGQKNTEAFF. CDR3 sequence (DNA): TGTGCCAGCAATTCGGGACAAAAGAACACTGAAGCTTTCTTT.

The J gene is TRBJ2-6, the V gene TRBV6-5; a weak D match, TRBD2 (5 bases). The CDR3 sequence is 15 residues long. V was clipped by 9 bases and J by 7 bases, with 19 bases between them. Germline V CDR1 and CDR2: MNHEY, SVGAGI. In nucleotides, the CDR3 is TGTGCCAGTAGGACGGGGTCCTTTCGAGCCAACGTCCTGACTTTC. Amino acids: CASRTGSFRANVLTF.

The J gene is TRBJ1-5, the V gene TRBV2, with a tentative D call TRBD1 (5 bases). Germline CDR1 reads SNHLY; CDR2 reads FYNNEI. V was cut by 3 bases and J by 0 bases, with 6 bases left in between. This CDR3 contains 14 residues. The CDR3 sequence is CASSETDSNQPQHF. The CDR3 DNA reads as TGTGCCAGCAGTGAGACAGATAGCAATCAGCCCCAGCATTTT. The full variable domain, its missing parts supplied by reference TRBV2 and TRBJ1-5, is EPEVTQTPSHQVTQMGQEVILRCVPISNHLYFYWYRQILGQKVEFLVSFYNNEISEKSEIFDDQFSVERPDGSNFTLKIRSTKLEDSAMYFCASSETDSNQPQHFGDGTRLSIL.

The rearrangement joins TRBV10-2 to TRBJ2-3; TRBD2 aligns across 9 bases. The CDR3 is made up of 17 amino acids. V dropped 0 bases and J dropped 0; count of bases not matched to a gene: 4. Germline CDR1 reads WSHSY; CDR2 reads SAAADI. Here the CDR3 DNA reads TGCGCCAGCAGTGAGTCACGAACTAGCGGGAGCACAGATACGCAGTATTTT. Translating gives CASSESRTSGSTDTQYF.

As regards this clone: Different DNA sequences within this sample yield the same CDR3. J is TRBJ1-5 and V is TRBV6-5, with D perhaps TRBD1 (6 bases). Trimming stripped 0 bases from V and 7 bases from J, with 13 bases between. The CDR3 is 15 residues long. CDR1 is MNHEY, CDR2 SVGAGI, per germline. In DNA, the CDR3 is TGTGCCAGCAGTTACTCTTCAGGGGCTGGGCAGCCCCAGCATTTT. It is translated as CASSYSSGAGQPQHF.

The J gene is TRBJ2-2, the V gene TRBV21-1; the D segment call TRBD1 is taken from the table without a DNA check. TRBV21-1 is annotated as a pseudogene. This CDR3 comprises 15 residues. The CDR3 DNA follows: TGTGCCAGCAGCAACTTGACACCCCCCAGGCGGGAGCTGTTTTTT. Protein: CASSNLTPPRRELFF.

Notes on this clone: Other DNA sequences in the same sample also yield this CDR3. CDR3 loop: CASSLENVGETQYF. CDR3 bases: TGCGCCAGCAGCTTGGAAAATGTGGGAGAGACCCAGTACTTC. The chain is built from TRBV5-1 and TRBJ2-5; unclear D gene. Germline assignment: CDR1 SGHRS and CDR2 YFSETQ. The CDR3 covers 14 residues. The V and J ends lost 0 bases and 4 bases respectively, with 10 bases between them. The full variable domain, rest sourced from reference TRBV5-1 and TRBJ2-5, is KAGVTQTPRYLIKTRGQQVTLSCSPISGHRSVSWYQQTPGQGLQFLFEYFSETQRNKGNFPGRFSGRQFSNSRSEMNVSTLELGDSALYLCASSLENVGETQYFGPGTRLLVL.

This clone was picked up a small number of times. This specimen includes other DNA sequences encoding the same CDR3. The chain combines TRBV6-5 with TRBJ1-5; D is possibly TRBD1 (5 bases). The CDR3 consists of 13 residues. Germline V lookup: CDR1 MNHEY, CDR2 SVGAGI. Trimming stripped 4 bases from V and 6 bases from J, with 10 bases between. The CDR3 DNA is TGTGCCAGCAGTTCAGGGCGGGGTCAGCCCCAGCATTTT. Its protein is CASSSGRGQPQHF.

CDR3 nucleotides: TGCGCCAGCAGCTCCGGGACCCTGCCACTGTACGAGCAGTACTTC. It translates to CASSSGTLPLYEQYF. The chain employs TRBV5-1 and TRBJ2-7; D possibly matches TRBD1 or TRBD2 (5 bases each). V lost 3 bases and J lost 4, with 17 bases in between. Per germline, CDR1 SGHRS and CDR2 YFSETQ. The CDR3 loop spans 15 amino acids.

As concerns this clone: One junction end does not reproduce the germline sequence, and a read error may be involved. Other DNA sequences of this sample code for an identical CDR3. The CDR3 bases are TGTGCCAGTAGTCCGACAGGGACAGACACGCAGTATTTT. This codes for CASSPTGTDTQYF. The V call is TRBV19, the J call TRBJ2-3, with 7 bases lining up with TRBD1. The CDR3 loop spans 13 amino acids. Germline values: CDR1 LNHDA, CDR2 SQIVND (reference sequence).

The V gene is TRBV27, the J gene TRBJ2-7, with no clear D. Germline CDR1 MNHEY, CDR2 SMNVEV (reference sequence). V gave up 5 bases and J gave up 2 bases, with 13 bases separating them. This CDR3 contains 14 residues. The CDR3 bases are TGTGCCAGCAGTCCAGGCAGTGTTCCCTACGAGCAGTACTTC. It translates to CASSPGSVPYEQYF.

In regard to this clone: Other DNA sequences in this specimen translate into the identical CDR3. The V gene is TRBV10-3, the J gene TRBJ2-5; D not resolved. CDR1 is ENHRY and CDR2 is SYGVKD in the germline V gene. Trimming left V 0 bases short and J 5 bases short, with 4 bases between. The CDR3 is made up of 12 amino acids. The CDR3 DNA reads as TGTGCCATCAGTGAGTCGACGGAGACCCAGTACTTC. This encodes CAISESTETQYF.

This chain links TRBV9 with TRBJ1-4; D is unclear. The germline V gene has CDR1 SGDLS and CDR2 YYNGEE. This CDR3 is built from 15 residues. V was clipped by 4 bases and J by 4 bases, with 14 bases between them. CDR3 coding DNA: TGTGCCAGCAGCCCCAGAGGAGGAATTAATGAAAAACTGTTTTTT. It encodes CASSPRGGINEKLFF.